A single sample gave rise to the 19 T cell receptor beta chains below, sequenced in a study of T-cell reconstitution after alpha-beta-depleted transplantation in children. Molecular barcoding with unique molecular identifiers was used for the TCRbeta library. Each CDR3 protein is one row after TCRdb ran MiXCR on the PCR reads. The top ten clones hold under 30% of a sample with a few hundred thousand distinct CDR3 sequences, 43% of them seen once. Specimen: PBMCs, collected before TCRalphabeta/CD19-depleted stem cell transplant. All receptors derive from a girl aged 2-15 years with aplastic anemia, due to receive a stem cell transplant.

Many counts were recorded for this clonotype. This chain links TRBV20-1 with TRBJ1-4; D perhaps matches TRBD1 (5 bases). The CDR3 length is 17 residues. Trimming cost V 3 bases and J 5 bases, with 22 bases left between them. Germline V gives CDR1 DFQATT, CDR2 SNEGSKA (reference sequence). The DNA of the CDR3 is TGCAGTGCTAGCCATAGATACGAGGGGCGCATGAATGAAAAACTGTTTTTT. Protein: CSASHRYEGRMNEKLFF.

This clonotype was counted only a few times. The V call is TRBV7-9, the J call TRBJ1-1; D remains ambiguous. Germline loops: CDR1 SEHNR, CDR2 FQNEAQ (reference sequence). V was shortened by 2 bases and J by 7 bases, with 11 bases between the two germline ends. This CDR3 comprises 13 residues. Here the CDR3 DNA reads TGTGCCAGCAGCTTATCGGCCGTGGATGAAGCTTTCTTT. Translated: CASSLSAVDEAFF. Based on the CDR3 plus reference TRBV7-9 and TRBJ1-1, the full variable domain is DTGVSQNPRHKITKRGQNVTFRCDPISEHNRLYWYRQTLGQGPEFLTYFQNEAQLEKSRLLSDRFSAERPKGSFSTLEIQRTEQGDSAMYLCASSLSAVDEAFFGQGTRLTVV.

The V call is TRBV6-5, the J call TRBJ2-2; 12 nucleotides line up with TRBD2. The V gene's germline CDR1 is MNHEY and CDR2 SVGAGI. The CDR3 runs 19 residues. J was trimmed by 4 bases and V by 2 bases; bases with no gene match: 11. This CDR3 reads CASSYRLLAGGGGTGELFF. CDR3 in DNA: TGTGCCAGCAGTTACAGGTTGCTAGCGGGAGGGGGCGGCACCGGGGAGCTGTTTTTT.

The chain employs TRBV5-1 and TRBJ2-7; D tentatively fits TRBD1 or TRBD2 (6 bases each). Trimming took off 4 bases at V and 5 bases at J, with 25 bases between the two ends. Germline V lookup: CDR1 SGHRS, CDR2 YFSETQ. This CDR3 is 17 amino acids long. The CDR3 sequence: CASSHTMDPRGVNEQYF. CDR3 nucleotide sequence: TGCGCCAGCAGCCACACGATGGACCCTAGGGGGGTCAACGAGCAGTACTTC.

The chain combines TRBV7-9 with TRBJ2-5; 13 bases are shared with TRBD2. CDR3 size: 16 residues. V trimming: 5 bases; J trimming: 5 bases; junction bases outside the gene matches: 8. The germline CDR1 and CDR2 sequences are SEHNR and FQNEAQ (reference sequence). The CDR3: CASSPPGTSGMETQYF. The CDR3 nucleotides are TGTGCCAGCAGCCCACCCGGGACTAGCGGGATGGAGACCCAGTACTTC.

The chain joins TRBV20-1 to TRBJ1-2; 7 bases are shared with TRBD1. Per germline, CDR1 DFQATT and CDR2 SNEGSKA (reference sequence). CDR3 length: 14 amino acids. The V segment lost 5 bases and the J segment 8 bases; nucleotides outside the gene matches: 14. The CDR3 nucleotides are TGCAGTGCTGGCTCGGACCGGGACAGCTGGGGCTACACCTTC. Its protein is CSAGSDRDSWGYTF.

This chain connects TRBV20-1 to TRBJ1-1; TRBD1 agrees at 8 bases. V dropped 3 bases and J dropped 10; count of bases not matched to a gene: 7. This CDR3 region has 12 residues. The V gene's germline CDR1 is DFQATT and CDR2 SNEGSKA (reference sequence). CDR3 coding DNA: TGCAGTGCTAGTAGGACAGGGAAGGGAGCTTTCTTT. It specifies CSASRTGKGAFF.

V usage is TRBV7-2 and J usage is TRBJ2-7, with D uncertain. This CDR3 has 15 residues. Germline V CDR1 and CDR2: SGHTA, FQGNSA. The V end was cut by 1 base, the J end by 7 bases, with 17 bases between. In DNA, the CDR3 is TGTGCCAGCAGCTTAGGTAACGTCGACTTGGGAGAGCAGTACTTC. This gives the protein CASSLGNVDLGEQYF.

The chain uses TRBV5-1 and TRBJ2-3, with D unclear. This CDR3 spans 14 amino acids. V shed 3 bases and J shed 1 base, with 9 bases lying between them. The germline CDR1 and CDR2 sequences are SGHRS and YFSETQ. The CDR3 is CASSSLTGTDTQYF. The CDR3, as DNA: TGCGCCAGCAGCTCACTAACGGGCACAGATACGCAGTATTTT.

There are many counts of this clonotype. The rearrangement joins TRBV12-3 or TRBV12-4 to TRBJ2-2; 10 bases map to TRBD2. The length of the CDR3 is 18 residues. J was trimmed by 5 bases and V by 3 bases; bases with no gene match: 12. The DNA of the CDR3 is TGTGCCAGCAGTTTTGCTGTTAGCGGGAGGAAGGGGACCGGGGAGCTGTTTTTT. It translates to CASSFAVSGRKGTGELFF.

The chain employs TRBV30 and TRBJ2-2; D is ambiguous. CDR3 length: 14 amino acids. Trimming took 3 bases from V and 1 from J, leaving 9 bases between them. CDR1 and CDR2 from the germline V gene are GTSNPN and SVGIG (reference sequence). Here the CDR3 reads CAWSQTLNTGELFF. DNA for the CDR3: TGTGCCTGGAGCCAGACACTGAACACCGGGGAGCTGTTTTTT.

This clonotype was counted a few times. V usage is TRBV30 and J usage is TRBJ1-6; maybe TRBD1 (6 bases). Germline CDR1 and CDR2: GTSNPN and SVGIG (reference sequence). The CDR3 runs to 13 residues. Trimming stripped 5 bases from V and 9 bases from J, with 14 bases between. CDR3 sequence (DNA): TGTGCCTGGGGTAATACAGGGAGTTCACCCCTCCACTTT. Protein sequence: CAWGNTGSSPLHF.

At least ten counts were recorded for this clonotype. The V call is TRBV11-1, the J call TRBJ2-1, with D possibly being TRBD2 (6 bases). The germline V gene encodes CDR1 SGHAT and CDR2 FQDESV (reference sequence). This CDR3 contains 14 residues. Trimming removed 1 base from V and 8 bases from J, with 12 bases in between. The CDR3 sequence is CASSLGAGLDEQFF. The CDR3 DNA is TGTGCCAGCAGCTTAGGTGCGGGGCTGGATGAGCAGTTCTTC.

This clonotype was seen a few times. One base away lies a much larger clone, so this may be a sequencing read error. This chain links TRBV20-1 with TRBJ1-1; unclear D gene. Trimming removed 3 bases from V and 0 bases from J, with 2 bases in between. CDR1 and CDR2 (germline): DFQATT, SNEGSKA (reference sequence). The CDR3 contains 11 residues. The CDR3 is CSASVNTEAFF. CDR3 nucleotide sequence: TGCAGTGCTAGTGTGAACACTGAAGCTTTCTTT.

This clonotype was seen ten or more times. A junction boundary mismatches the germline segment, possibly from a read error. The rearrangement joins TRBV5-1 to TRBJ1-3; D is possibly TRBD1 (5 bases). CDR3 length: 11 amino acids. CDR1 and CDR2 from the germline V gene are SGHRS and YFSETQ. The CDR3 DNA reads as TGCGCCAGCAGCTTGGGGGGCACCGTATATTTT. Protein sequence: CASSLGGTVYF.

Ten or more counts support this clonotype. This chain joins TRBV5-1 and TRBJ2-7; possible D gene TRBD1, 5 bases. CDR3 length equals 16 residues. Germline CDR1 is SGHRS and CDR2 is YFSETQ. V lost 0 bases, J lost 3 bases, and 16 bases lay in between. In DNA, the CDR3 is TGCGCCAGCAGCTTGGGGGTCATCGGAGACAGCTACGAGCAGTACTTC. Residues: CASSLGVIGDSYEQYF.

This clonotype was counted at least ten times. CDR3 residues: CASSQDGSGRALAYEQYF. CDR3 bases: TGTGCCAGCAGCCAAGATGGTAGCGGGAGGGCCCTCGCCTACGAGCAGTACTTC. The chain is built from TRBV4-2 and TRBJ2-7; TRBD2 matches 11 bases. The length of the CDR3 is 18 residues. Germline-derived CDR1 and CDR2 are LGHNA and YNFKEQ. Losses at the gene ends were 0 bases for V and 2 bases for J; bases not matched to a gene: 9.

This clonotype was seen repeatedly, ten times or more. The V call is TRBV7-9, the J call TRBJ1-1; D gene unclear. In germline, CDR1 is SEHNR, CDR2 FQNEAQ (reference sequence). This CDR3 is built from 15 residues. The V end was cut by 1 base, the J end by 8 bases, with 17 bases between. The chain's CDR3 is CASSLDDLRLLEAFF. In DNA form, the CDR3 reads TGTGCCAGCAGCTTAGACGATTTACGGCTCTTAGAAGCTTTCTTT.

This clonotype was counted only a few times. The rearrangement uses TRBV20-1 and TRBJ1-1; no definite D call. This CDR3 has 14 amino acids. Trimming took off 1 base at V and 0 bases at J, with 9 bases between the two ends. The germline CDR1 and CDR2 sequences are DFQATT and SNEGSKA (reference sequence). CDR3 region: CSARAGILNTEAFF. The DNA of the CDR3 is TGCAGTGCTAGAGCCGGGATTTTGAACACTGAAGCTTTCTTT.